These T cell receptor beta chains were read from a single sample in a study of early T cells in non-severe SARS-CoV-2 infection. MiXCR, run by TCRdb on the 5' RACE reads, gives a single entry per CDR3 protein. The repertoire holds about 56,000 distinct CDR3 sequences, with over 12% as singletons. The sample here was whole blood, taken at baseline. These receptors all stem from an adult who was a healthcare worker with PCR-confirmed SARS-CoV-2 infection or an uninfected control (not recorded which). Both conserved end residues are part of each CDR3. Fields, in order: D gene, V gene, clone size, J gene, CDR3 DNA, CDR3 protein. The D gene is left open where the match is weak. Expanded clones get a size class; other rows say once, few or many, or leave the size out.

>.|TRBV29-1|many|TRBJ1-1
TGCAGCGTTGAACTTCAGTTGAACACTGAAGCTTTCTTT
CSVELQLNTEAFF
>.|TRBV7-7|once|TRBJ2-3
TGTGCTAGCAGCTTGCTGACTCGGGATACGCAGTATTTT
CASSLLTRDTQYF
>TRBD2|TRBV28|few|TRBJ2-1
TGTGCCAGCAGTTTCTCACTCATTAGGACTAGCGGGGGCAATGAGCAGTTCTTC
CASSFSLIRTSGGNEQFF
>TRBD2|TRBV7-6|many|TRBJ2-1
TGTGCCAGCAGCTTGGCCAGCGGGAGGGGGTACAATGAGCAGTTCTTC
CASSLASGRGYNEQFF
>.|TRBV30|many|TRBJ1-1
TGTGCCTGGAGTGTAACGTCGTGGAGGAACACTGAAGCTTTCTTT
CAWSVTSWRNTEAFF
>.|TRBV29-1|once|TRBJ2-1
TGCAGCGCGAGGGGGTCCTACAATGAGCAGTTCTTC
CSARGSYNEQFF
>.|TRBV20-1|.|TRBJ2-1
TGCAGTGCTACAGGGAATGAGCAGTTCTTC
CSATGNEQFF
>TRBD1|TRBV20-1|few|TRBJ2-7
TGCAGTGCTAGTAAGGGACAGGGCTACGAGCAGTACTTC
CSASKGQGYEQYF
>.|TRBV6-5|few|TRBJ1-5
TGTGCCAGCAGTTCCAGGCCTAGCAATCAGCCCCAGCATTTT
CASSSRPSNQPQHF
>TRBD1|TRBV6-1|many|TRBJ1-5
TGTGCCAGCAGTGAAGAGACAGGGGGCAGTCAGCCCCAGCATTTT
CASSEETGGSQPQHF
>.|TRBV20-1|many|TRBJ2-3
TGCAGTGCTAGAGACCAGGGAGACGGCACAGATACGCAGTATTTT
CSARDQGDGTDTQYF
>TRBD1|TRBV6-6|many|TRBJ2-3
TGTGCCAGCAGACCACCTCGACAGGGGGATACGCAGTATTTT
CASRPPRQGDTQYF
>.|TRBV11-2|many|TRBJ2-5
TGTGCCAGCAGCTCCTCCAGGGACGAGACCCAGTACTTC
CASSSSRDETQYF
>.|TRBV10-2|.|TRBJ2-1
TGCGCCAGCAGTGAGGCCGGGGTCCGCTACAATGAGCAGTTCTTC
CASSEAGVRYNEQFF
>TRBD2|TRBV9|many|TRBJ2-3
TGTGCCAGCAGCGTAGAGTCTGGCGGGAGGGCCGTAGATACGCAGTATTTT
CASSVESGGRAVDTQYF
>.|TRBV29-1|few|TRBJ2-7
TGCAGCGCGACCGAAGGCTCCTACGAGCAGTACTTC
CSATEGSYEQYF
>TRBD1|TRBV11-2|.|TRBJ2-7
TGTGCCAGCAGCTGGACCCGGACAGGTGGCGACGAGCAGTACTTC
CASSWTRTGGDEQYF
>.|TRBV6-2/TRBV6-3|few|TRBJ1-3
TGTGCCAGCAGTTACTCGAAGGTTCGGACCTCTGGAAACACCATATATTTT
CASSYSKVRTSGNTIYF
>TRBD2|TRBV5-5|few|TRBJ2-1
TGTGCCAGCAGATCGGGACTAGCGGCCTACAATGAGCAGTTCTTC
CASRSGLAAYNEQFF
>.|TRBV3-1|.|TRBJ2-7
TGTGCCAGCAGCCAAGCTGACGCTAGAGAGCAGTACTTC
CASSQADAREQYF
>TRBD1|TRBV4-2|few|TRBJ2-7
TGTGCCAGCAGCCAAGAGGAGACAGGGGGGTCCGAGCAGTACTTC
CASSQEETGGSEQYF
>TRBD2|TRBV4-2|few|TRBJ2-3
TGTGCCAGCAGCCAAGACACCGGGGGGGTGATAACAGATACGCAGTATTTT
CASSQDTGGVITDTQYF
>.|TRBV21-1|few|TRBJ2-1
TGTGCCAGCAGAGAGACAGGATATTCCTACAATGAGCAGTTCTTC
CASRETGYSYNEQFF
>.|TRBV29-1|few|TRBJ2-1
TGCAGCGTGATATCTCAACCGGCCTACAATGAGCAGTTCTTC
CSVISQPAYNEQFF
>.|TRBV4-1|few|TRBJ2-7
TGCGCCAGCAGCCAAGACCTAACGGGCACCTACGAGCAGTACTTC
CASSQDLTGTYEQYF
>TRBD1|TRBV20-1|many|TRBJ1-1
TGCAGTGCTTCCAAACAGGGGGGGACTGAAGCTTTCTTT
CSASKQGGTEAFF
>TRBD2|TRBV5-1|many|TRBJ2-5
TGCGCCAGCAGCTTGGTGTTGGCGGGAGGGCCGGGGGAGACCCAGTACTTC
CASSLVLAGGPGETQYF
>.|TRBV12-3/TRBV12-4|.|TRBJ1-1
TGTACCAGCAGTTTAGGACCCACTGAAGCTTTCTTT
CTSSLGPTEAFF
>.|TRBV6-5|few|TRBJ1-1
TGTGCCAGCAGCCGCCTGGGGACTGAAGCTTTCTTT
CASSRLGTEAFF